The 10 T cell receptor beta chains reported below all come from one sample, sequenced in a study of T cells after yellow fever vaccination. One entry per CDR3 protein, called by TCRdb with MiXCR from the 5' RACE reads. The table has 300,000 to 400,000 distinct CDR3 sequences, almost 4% seen once; the top ten hold roughly a quarter. This sample comprised PBMCs, obtained 5 days after the yellow fever booster vaccination. The origin of the receptors is a man younger than 30 who received the YFV17D yellow fever vaccine.

The chain employs TRBV30 and TRBJ2-5, with D unresolved. The V end was cut by 2 bases, the J end by 5 bases, with 9 bases between. CDR1 and CDR2 from the germline V gene are GTSNPN and SVGIG (reference sequence). The CDR3 runs 12 residues. Here the CDR3 reads CAWSRRLETQYF. CDR3 bases: TGTGCCTGGAGTAGACGCCTGGAGACCCAGTACTTC.

This clonotype appeared many times. The chain carries TRBV5-5 and TRBJ2-3; the D is unclear. The length of the CDR3 is 13 residues. Trimming left V 4 bases short and J 5 bases short, with 11 bases between. Germline V gene data show CDR1 as SGHKS and CDR2 as YYEKEE (reference sequence). CDR3: CASSHWPGDTQYF. The CDR3 DNA sequence: TGTGCCAGCAGCCATTGGCCGGGAGATACGCAGTATTTT.

There are a few counts of this clonotype. This rearrangement joins TRBV6-5 to TRBJ2-2; TRBD1 matches at 8 bases. Unmatched junction bases numbered 7, after V lost 6 bases and J lost 4 bases. This CDR3 has 15 residues. Per the germline V gene, CDR1 is MNHEY and CDR2 is SVGAGI. Here the CDR3 reads CASRSQGVVTGELFF. The CDR3 bases are TGTGCCAGCAGGTCACAGGGGGTTGTCACCGGGGAGCTGTTTTTT.

This clonotype was picked up many times. V is TRBV4-3 and J is TRBJ2-1, with 8 nucleotides matching TRBD1. The junction had 11 bases not matched to a gene; V was cut back by 3 bases and J by 7 bases. Germline V gene lookup returns CDR1 LGHNA and CDR2 YSLEER. The CDR3 spans 16 residues. The CDR3 DNA reads TGCGCCAGCAGCCAGCTCACAGGGGGTCGGTGGAATGAGCAGTTCTTC. Amino acid sequence: CASSQLTGGRWNEQFF.

This chain links TRBV5-1 with TRBJ1-1; TRBD1 is a possible D gene (5 bases). The V and J ends lost 1 base and 3 bases respectively, with 19 bases between them. Germline assignment: CDR1 SGHRS and CDR2 YFSETQ. This CDR3 has 17 amino acids. In DNA, the CDR3 is TGCGCCAGCAGCTTGATTCCTGGCATCGGGGGGTACACTGAAGCTTTCTTT. Protein product: CASSLIPGIGGYTEAFF.

CDR3 amino acids: CASSPEFSLGGSNQPQHF. Written as DNA, the CDR3 is TGTGCCAGCAGCCCTGAGTTCAGTCTCGGGGGTAGCAATCAGCCCCAGCATTTT. V is TRBV12-3 or TRBV12-4 and J is TRBJ1-5, with D possibly TRBD1 on 5 matching bases. This CDR3 region has 18 residues. The ends were cut back, 6 bases at V and 0 bases at J, with 21 bases in the middle.

The chain couples TRBV6-5 to TRBJ2-1; TRBD2 agrees at 10 bases. With 5 bases clipped from V and 2 bases from J, the junction kept 12 bases outside the gene matches. Looked up from germline, CDR1 is MNHEY and CDR2 is SVGAGI. This CDR3 is built from 18 residues. The CDR3 reads CASSQAGGPAGAYNEQFF. The DNA for the CDR3 is TGTGCCAGCAGTCAAGCGGGGGGGCCTGCCGGAGCCTACAATGAGCAGTTCTTC.

This clonotype was seen ten or more times. The V gene is TRBV6-2 or TRBV6-3, the J gene TRBJ2-7, with TRBD1 identical over 7 bases. The V segment lost 6 bases and the J segment 2 bases; nucleotides outside the gene matches: 1. The CDR3 has 12 residues. The germline CDR1 and CDR2 sequences are MNHEY and SVGEGT. The CDR3 sequence is CASRTGPYEQYF. The CDR3 DNA is TGTGCCAGCAGGACAGGGCCCTACGAGCAGTACTTC.

This clonotype was observed many times. The V call is TRBV5-1, the J call TRBJ2-3; D is unresolved. V lost 6 bases to trimming and J lost 0 bases, with 14 bases between them. Germline values: CDR1 SGHRS, CDR2 YFSETQ. The CDR3 contains 15 residues. In DNA form, the CDR3 reads TGCGCCAGCACCTTTACCCGTGCTAGCACAGATACGCAGTATTTT. This sequence encodes CASTFTRASTDTQYF.

V and J are TRBV5-1 and TRBJ2-5; unclear D gene. Germline V gene lookup returns CDR1 SGHRS and CDR2 YFSETQ. The CDR3 has 17 amino acids. Trimming pared 3 bases from V and 2 bases from J, leaving 20 bases between. Here the CDR3 reads CASSSALDGLLQETQYF. In nucleotides, the CDR3 is TGCGCCAGCAGCTCTGCTCTGGACGGGCTCCTTCAAGAGACCCAGTACTTC.